This T cell receptor beta chain was profiled in a study of OX40 agonist ivuxolimab in advanced cancers. Overall study context: Each patient was given ivuxolimab into a vein every 2 weeks, at 0.01 to 10 mg/kg.

If patients had autoimmune disease history or systemic immunosuppression, they were excluded. Trimming took 4 bases from V and 1 from J, leaving 16 bases between them. The germline V gene encodes CDR1 SGHVS and CDR2 FNYEAQ. This CDR3 has 16 amino acids. Study conclusions and caveats: Some of the nonresponding patients also showed low levels of normalized T-cell clonal expansion. It was not determined which antigens were specifically recognized by the peripheral T cells that had undergone clonal expansion.

About this clone: The antigen is not known.

The assay was immunoSEQ multiplex PCR, and TCRdb's table has in-frame clones only and misses some. The profile shows tens of thousands of clones, 80% to 85% of them singletons. The starting material was CD4+ or CD8+ T cells sorted from blood, obtained in a trial of the OX40 agonist ivuxolimab. The V gene is TRBV7-6, the J gene TRBJ1-1, with a tentative D call TRBD1 (6 bases). The origin of this receptor is an adult with an advanced solid tumor such as melanoma, head and neck, liver or kidney cancer. CDR3 region: CASSSSVQGENTEAFF. CDR3 bases: TGTGCCAGCAGCTCAAGTGTACAGGGAGAGAACACTGAAGCTTTCTTT.